The present TCR beta chain was sequenced within a study of T cells expressing NK-cell markers (dated by TCRdb to 2020 to 2021). Looking at the study overall: In sorted CD3+CD56+NKG2C+, CD3+CD56+NKG2C- and CD3+CD56-NKG2C+ T-cell subsets from eight donors, TCR beta-chain repertoires were profiled. Among the eight sequenced donors, only one was HCMV-seronegative, while the other seven were HCMV-seropositive. The study sequenced eight donors, all healthy volunteers chosen at random: three men and five women. Illumina HiSeq 2000/2500, MiSeq or NextSeq was used to sequence libraries as 2 x 150 bp reads. Broad study findings and their caveats: In roughly 6 donors, the dominant CD3+CD56+NKG2C+ clonotypes were among the top 10 CD8+ clonotypes and accounted for about 1.0-7.5% of CD8+ T cells. Those dominant clonotypes were again the most abundant among CD3+CD56-NKG2C+ cells in a handful of donors, at roughly 25-65%. Whether the expanded NKG2C-expressing T cell clones were specific for HCMV antigens was left unclear.

From a lookup of the germline V gene, CDR1 and CDR2 are MNHEY and SVGEGT. From cysteine to phenylalanine, the CDR3 is 18 amino acids long. The DNA is not on file. To determine HCMV serostatus, a commercial ELISA kit was used to detect HCMV-specific IgG in serum. Peripheral blood mononuclear cells were isolated from blood by Ficoll density gradient centrifugation. Reads for this sample came from an Illumina HiSeq 2000. The TCR beta cDNA libraries were made using 5'RACE template switching, a step that added both a universal primer site and unique molecular identifiers. Priming for cDNA synthesis came from the TCR beta constant segment, and two successive PCR amplification steps followed. In the source study's methods: MIGEC was used to demultiplex reads and group the reads by UMI, and MiTCR was used to assemble and quantify clonotypes. To exclude erroneous sequences, any TCR cDNA sequence not supported by at least two reads was discarded. The tcR package was used for downstream repertoire analysis, and clonotypes were matched between fractions using CDR3 nucleotide sequence together with V segment. VDJmatch was used to annotate antigen specificity against VDJdb, with one amino acid substitution in CDR3 permitted. TCRdb reprocessed the reads, reporting each CDR3 protein sequence once and no DNA. These V and J calls are TCRdb output, not the study's own analysis. The table held for this sample gives a few hundred thousand distinct CDR3 sequences. The top ten constitute under 1.5% of the sample.

As concerns this clonotype: There is no known antigen for this receptor.

The material sequenced was blood T cells: a sorted CD56 or NKG2C T cell subset, CD4+ or CD8+ T cells, or bulk PBMC T cells (not recorded which). This receptor was taken from a woman aged 45-60 years in good health. Donor details come from another sample of the same person, matched by shared clones. The chain uses TRBV6-2 or TRBV6-3 and TRBJ2-1; TCRdb's D call, TRBD2, is unchecked because there is no DNA. The CDR3 reads as follows: CASRPSLSGKSSYNEQFF.